The clone carrying this T cell receptor beta chain was found many times. Its antigen is not known. With a much larger clone just one base away, this may be a read error. Per the original methods: The study's classifier, a distant-metastasis tool for papillary thyroid cancer, was built using CDR3 differences across clinicopathological groups. With MiXCR, TCRdb reprocessed the PCR reads. The V and J calls reflect TCRdb's pipeline rather than the authors' work. The repertoire consists of about 38,000 clones, with about 24% occurring once and the leading ten covering roughly 8.8%. CDR1 is SGHTA, CDR2 FQGTGA, per germline. The CDR3 covers 12 residues. The ends were cut back, 1 base at V and 14 bases at J, with 14 bases in the middle. The sample belongs to a study of metastatic and nonmetastatic thyroid tumors. Study background: Repertoires were compared across blood and tumor or nodule tissue from malignant and benign thyroid patients.

Before thyroid surgery, none of the patients had received any treatment. Study-level results: Across blood and tumor, TCR beta diversity in malignant thyroid tumors was reportedly significantly higher than in benign nodules.

The material sequenced was blood. The sequence came from a female donor with papillary thyroid cancer or a benign thyroid nodule (not recorded which). Some clones in this sample may be carry-over from other donors' samples. This chain joins TRBV7-3 and TRBJ1-2; a possible D gene is TRBD1 (6 bases). The DNA of the CDR3 is TGTGCCAGCAGCTTAATAGCGGCGGGGGCAACCTTC. Translated: CASSLIAAGATF.